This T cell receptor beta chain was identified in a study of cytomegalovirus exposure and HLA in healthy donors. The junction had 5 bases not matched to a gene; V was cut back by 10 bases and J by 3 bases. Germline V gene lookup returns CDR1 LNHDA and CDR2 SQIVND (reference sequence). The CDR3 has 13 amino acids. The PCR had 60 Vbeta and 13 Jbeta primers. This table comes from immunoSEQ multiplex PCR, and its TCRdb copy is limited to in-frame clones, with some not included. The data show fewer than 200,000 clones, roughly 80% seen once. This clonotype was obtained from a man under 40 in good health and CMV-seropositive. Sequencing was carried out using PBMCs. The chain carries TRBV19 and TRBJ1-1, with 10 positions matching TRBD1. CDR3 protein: CAIRDRGDTEAFF. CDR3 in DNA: TGTGCCATCCGGGACAGGGGTGACACTGAAGCTTTCTTT.